The 30 T cell receptor beta chains below come from one sample, sequenced in a study of T cells in narcolepsy. The protocol was immunoSEQ multiplex PCR, while the TCRdb copy is restricted to in-frame clones and leaves out a portion. The repertoire includes about 40,000 clones, roughly 88% of them detected once, and over 1% sits in the top ten. Sequencing was performed on CD45RA- memory CD4+ T cells from PBMCs. The source is a human donor with narcolepsy.

This chain connects TRBV28 to TRBJ1-6; tentative D call: TRBD1 (6 bases). Trimming stripped 3 bases from V and 9 bases from J, with 9 bases between. Per the germline V gene, CDR1 is MDHEN and CDR2 is SYDVKM. The CDR3 sequence is 13 residues long. CDR3 bases: TGTGCCAGCAGTTTCAGGGGAGGTTCACCCCTCCACTTT. It translates to CASSFRGGSPLHF.

The gene calls are TRBV7-2 and TRBJ1-5; weak D call: TRBD1 (5 bases). Germline assignment: CDR1 SGHTA and CDR2 FQGNSA. The CDR3 has 13 amino acids. Deletions cut 5 bases from V and 7 bases from J, with 12 bases between. This CDR3 reads CASSPSRGQPQHF. The CDR3 bases are TGTGCCAGCAGCCCCTCCCGGGGCCAGCCCCAGCATTTT. Based on the CDR3 plus reference TRBV7-2 and TRBJ1-5, the full variable domain is GAGVSQSPSNKVTEKGKDVELRCDPISGHTALYWYRQSLGQGLEFLIYFQGNSAPDKSGLPSDRFSAERTGGSVSTLTIQRTQQEDSAVYLCASSPSRGQPQHFGDGTRLSIL.

This chain joins TRBV2 and TRBJ2-1, with 7 bases that match TRBD1. Trimming took 6 bases from V and 5 from J; bases not matched to a gene: 7. The germline CDR1 and CDR2 sequences are SNHLY and FYNNEI. This CDR3 comprises 14 residues. In nucleotides, the CDR3 is TGTGCCAGCAGGGACGGACAGGCAAACAATGAGCAGTTCTTC. It translates to CASRDGQANNEQFF.

The gene calls are TRBV6-5 and TRBJ1-2; no firm D call. Trimming took off 2 bases at V and 4 bases at J, with 14 bases between the two ends. The CDR3 is 15 amino acids. Per the germline V gene, CDR1 is MNHEY and CDR2 is SVGAGI. The CDR3 nucleotides read TGTGCCAGCAGTTACCCGTCGGGCGGATCCTATGGCTACACCTTC. It specifies CASSYPSGGSYGYTF.

This chain joins TRBV7-2 and TRBJ2-2, with 7 bases fitting TRBD1. CDR1 SGHTA and CDR2 FQGNSA come from the germline V gene. V gave up 5 bases and J gave up 1 base; unmatched junction bases: 4. This CDR3 has 15 amino acids. The CDR3, as DNA: TGTGCCAGCAGCCAGGGACAGCTGAACACCGGGGAGCTGTTTTTT. Amino acid sequence: CASSQGQLNTGELFF.

The V gene is TRBV4-2, the J gene TRBJ1-1; 9 positions agree with TRBD1. The CDR3 length is 15 residues. Germline CDR1 is LGHNA and CDR2 is YNFKEQ. Germline trimming cut 4 bases from V and 4 bases from J; bases unmatched to any gene: 7. CDR3 amino acids: CASSPSTGGTTEAFF. CDR3 sequence (DNA): TGTGCCAGCAGCCCGTCCACAGGGGGCACCACTGAAGCTTTCTTT.

The chain joins TRBV4-3 to TRBJ1-2; no reliable D call. The CDR3 is 15 amino acids. Germline CDR1 and CDR2: LGHNA and YSLEER. Trimming stripped 3 bases from V and 8 bases from J, with 19 bases between. The CDR3 loop is CASSQSSQVQGGYTF. CDR3 nucleotides: TGCGCCAGCAGCCAGTCCAGTCAGGTCCAAGGAGGCTACACCTTC.

The V gene is TRBV6-5, the J gene TRBJ1-1; D ambiguous. Germline V gene lookup returns CDR1 MNHEY and CDR2 SVGAGI. Trimming removed 7 bases at V and 1 base at J, with 13 bases between. The CDR3 has 14 amino acids. CDR3: CASNSLGKNTEAFF. In DNA form, the CDR3 reads TGTGCCAGCAACTCGCTGGGGAAGAACACTGAAGCTTTCTTT.

This rearrangement joins TRBV5-1 to TRBJ2-2; 10 positions match TRBD1. The germline V gene has CDR1 SGHRS and CDR2 YFSETQ. The CDR3 has 15 amino acids. The V gene end was trimmed by 0 bases and the J gene end by 7 bases; junction bases not matched to a gene: 3. The CDR3 reads CASSLGDRGDGELFF. The CDR3 DNA reads TGCGCCAGCAGCTTGGGGGACAGGGGAGACGGGGAGCTGTTTTTT.

Concerning this clone: Other nucleotide sequences in the sample specify the same CDR3. The V and J genes are TRBV7-9 and TRBJ1-1; D unclear. This CDR3 spans 14 amino acids. V was trimmed by 5 bases and J by 4 bases, leaving 14 bases between them. Germline-derived CDR1 and CDR2 are SEHNR and FQNEAQ (reference sequence). The CDR3: CASSPRRAGTEAFF. For the CDR3, the DNA is TGTGCCAGCAGCCCCAGGAGGGCAGGCACTGAAGCTTTCTTT. The variable domain in full, completed from reference TRBV7-9 and TRBJ1-1, reads DTGVSQNPRHKITKRGQNVTFRCDPISEHNRLYWYRQTLGQGPEFLTYFQNEAQLEKSRLLSDRFSAERPKGSFSTLEIQRTEQGDSAMYLCASSPRRAGTEAFFGQGTRLTVV.

The chain carries TRBV5-1 and TRBJ2-3, with D tentatively TRBD1 or TRBD2 (5 bases each). The germline V gene encodes CDR1 SGHRS and CDR2 YFSETQ. Deletions cut 7 bases from V and 5 bases from J, with 20 bases between. CDR3 size: 15 residues. The DNA of the CDR3 is TGCGCCAGCGAGAGGGGTAGCAGAGCAAGAGATACGCAGTATTTT. This translates into CASERGSRARDTQYF.

V is TRBV27 and J is TRBJ1-1; D unclear. V lost 3 bases and J 11 bases, leaving 19 bases between the germline ends. This CDR3 spans 14 amino acids. From germline, CDR1 is MNHEY and CDR2 SMNVEV (reference sequence). CDR3 sequence: CASSFNDRAFGAFF. DNA for the CDR3: TGTGCCAGCAGTTTTAACGATAGGGCCTTCGGGGCTTTCTTT.

The chain carries TRBV7-2 and TRBJ2-7; D might be TRBD2 (5 bases). Germline V gives CDR1 SGHTA, CDR2 FQGNSA. The CDR3 totals 16 residues. V lost 3 bases and J lost 4, with 19 bases in between. CDR3 coding DNA: TGTGCCAGCAGCTTCCCGGGAATCCTGCCCTTATACGAGCAGTACTTC. Protein sequence: CASSFPGILPLYEQYF.

The CDR3, as DNA: TGCGCCAGCAGCCAAGCCCCCCCGGGGCCGGAGAGGGCTTTCTTT. Translating it yields CASSQAPPGPERAFF. The rearrangement links TRBV4-1 to TRBJ1-1; tentatively, D is TRBD1 (5 bases). The CDR3 loop spans 15 amino acids. Trimming stripped 1 base from V and 11 bases from J, with 20 bases between. The germline gives CDR1 MGHRA, CDR2 YSYEKL.

CDR3 DNA sequence: TGTGCCAGCAGCTTGGCTAGCGGGAGAAGAGAGCAGTACTTC. This sequence encodes CASSLASGRREQYF. The chain uses TRBV5-8 and TRBJ2-5, with 10 bases aligning to TRBD2. CDR1 SGHTS and CDR2 YDEGEE come from the germline V gene. V trimming: 0 bases; J trimming: 11 bases; junction bases outside the gene matches: 7. This CDR3 is 14 amino acids long.

This rearrangement joins TRBV4-3 to TRBJ2-7; possible D gene TRBD1, 6 bases. This CDR3 comprises 14 residues. The ends were cut back, 3 bases at V and 0 bases at J, with 9 bases in the middle. Germline V gene sequence: CDR1 LGHNA, CDR2 YSLEER. The CDR3: CASSQQTGSYEQYF. The DNA of the CDR3 is TGCGCCAGCAGCCAGCAGACAGGCTCCTACGAGCAGTACTTC.

This chain connects TRBV19 to TRBJ2-6, with D unclear. CDR1 and CDR2 from the germline V gene are LNHDA and SQIVND (reference sequence). Trimming took off 7 bases at V and 0 bases at J, with 4 bases between the two ends. CDR3 size: 13 residues. In DNA form, the CDR3 reads TGTGCCAGTATTTTCTCTGGGGCCAACGTCCTGACTTTC. Encoded protein: CASIFSGANVLTF.

The table lists this clone with a count of one. This chain links TRBV7-9 with TRBJ2-7, with 10 nucleotides matching TRBD2. J lost 1 base, V lost 5 bases, and 8 bases had no gene match. Per germline, CDR1 SEHNR and CDR2 FQNEAQ (reference sequence). There are 16 residues in the CDR3. The DNA for the CDR3 is TGTGCCAGCAGCGACCCCACTAGCGGGGTTTCCTACGAGCAGTACTTC. Translated: CASSDPTSGVSYEQYF.

The chain carries TRBV11-2 and TRBJ2-5; no clear D. Per the germline V gene, CDR1 is SGHAT and CDR2 is FQNNGV. V was clipped by 5 bases and J by 5 bases, with 12 bases between them. CDR3 length: 13 amino acids. The CDR3, as DNA: TGTGCCAGCAGCCGAGAAATAGATGAGACCCAGTACTTC. It specifies CASSREIDETQYF.

This clone appeared a single time. V and J are TRBV2 and TRBJ2-1; 10 bases are shared with TRBD2. This CDR3 is built from 15 residues. V lost 7 bases, J lost 0 bases, and 3 bases stayed unmatched. Germline lookup yields CDR1 SNHLY and CDR2 FYNNEI. DNA of the CDR3: TGTGCCAGCACCCGGACTAGCGGCTCCTACAATGAGCAGTTCTTC. It codes for CASTRTSGSYNEQFF.

CDR3 bases: TGCGCCAGCAGCCAAGATGCCGGCATCTATGGCTACACCTTC. Protein: CASSQDAGIYGYTF. The chain uses TRBV4-1 and TRBJ1-2; D gene uncertain. Trimming took 0 bases from V and 4 from J, leaving 9 bases between them. This CDR3 comprises 14 residues. CDR1 is MGHRA, CDR2 YSYEKL, per germline.

The chain couples TRBV2 to TRBJ2-2; D is possibly TRBD1 (5 bases). Germline values: CDR1 SNHLY, CDR2 FYNNEI. CDR3 size: 15 residues. The V end was cut by 7 bases, the J end by 5 bases, with 17 bases between. CDR3 bases: TGTGCCAGCAAGGGGCGACCCGAAGGGACCGGGGAGCTGTTTTTT. Its translation is CASKGRPEGTGELFF.

This rearrangement joins TRBV6-6 to TRBJ1-2; D remains unclear. Germline V gene lookup returns CDR1 MNHNY and CDR2 SVGAGI (reference sequence). V shed 10 bases and J shed 8 bases, with 17 bases lying between them. This CDR3 spans 12 amino acids. CDR3 coding DNA: TGTGCCACCACTGTTGGTAATCGCGGCTACACCTTC. Translated, it gives CATTVGNRGYTF.

This clone has just a few counts. The rearrangement joins TRBV18 to TRBJ2-7; D is ambiguous. V was cut by 1 base and J by 5 bases, with 3 bases left in between. This CDR3 region has 11 residues. Germline CDR1 KGHSH, CDR2 LQKENI. CDR3 in DNA: TGTGCCAGCTCACCACGGGACGAGCAGTACTTC. This translates into CASSPRDEQYF.

The chain employs TRBV25-1 and TRBJ1-2; no firm D call. Trimming took off 4 bases at V and 6 bases at J, with 12 bases between the two ends. The CDR3 spans 13 residues. CDR1 MGHDK and CDR2 SYGVNS come from the germline V gene. In nucleotides, the CDR3 is TGTGCCAGCAGTGCTGGTGGGATCCATGGCTACACCTTC. Translating gives CASSAGGIHGYTF.

This clone was counted only a few times. This rearrangement joins TRBV5-8 to TRBJ2-7; D ambiguous. Trimming pared 4 bases from V and 3 bases from J, leaving 5 bases between. Germline V gene lookup returns CDR1 SGHTS and CDR2 YDEGEE. The CDR3 length is 11 residues. CDR3 DNA: TGTGCCAGCAGCCGCAGCTACGAGCAGTACTTC. It yields the protein CASSRSYEQYF.

The gene calls are TRBV19 and TRBJ1-1; 8 bases align to TRBD1. V shed 3 bases, J shed 1 base, and the junction held 4 bases outside the gene matches. This CDR3 is 15 amino acids long. Germline V gene data show CDR1 as LNHDA and CDR2 as SQIVND (reference sequence). The CDR3 is CASSIQGATNTEAFF. In nucleotides, the CDR3 is TGTGCCAGTAGTATCCAGGGGGCAACGAACACTGAAGCTTTCTTT. The full variable domain, in which reference TRBV19 and TRBJ1-1 provide the parts outside the CDR3, is DGGITQSPKYLFRKEGQNVTLSCEQNLNHDAMYWYRQDPGQGLRLIYYSQIVNDFQKGDIAEGYSVSREKKESFPLTVTSAQKNPTAFYLCASSIQGATNTEAFFGQGTRLTVV.

This clone was counted a single time. V usage is TRBV19 and J usage is TRBJ2-1, with a possible D match to TRBD1 (5 bases). V was pared by 5 bases and J by 6 bases, with 14 bases between. The V gene's germline CDR1 is LNHDA and CDR2 SQIVND (reference sequence). The CDR3 extends over 14 amino acids. The CDR3 bases are TGTGCCAGTAGTCGGGCAGGGTCCCTCAATGAGCAGTTCTTC. It encodes CASSRAGSLNEQFF.

The V gene is TRBV30, the J gene TRBJ1-2; TRBD1 is a possible D gene (6 bases). V was cut by 1 base and J by 7 bases, with 16 bases left in between. The length of the CDR3 is 14 residues. CDR1 and CDR2 from the germline V gene are GTSNPN and SVGIG (reference sequence). The CDR3 loop is CAWSEMRGGGGYTF. The CDR3 region has the DNA TGTGCCTGGAGTGAAATGCGAGGGGGTGGTGGCTACACCTTC.

The genes are TRBV5-5 and TRBJ2-7; 8 nucleotides match TRBD1. J gave up 2 bases and V 1 base, and 2 bases lay outside the gene matches. The CDR3 is made up of 14 amino acids. Germline CDR1 is SGHKS and CDR2 is YYEKEE (reference sequence). This chain's CDR3 is CASSLQGAPYEQYF. The CDR3 DNA sequence: TGTGCCAGCAGCTTGCAGGGGGCTCCCTACGAGCAGTACTTC.